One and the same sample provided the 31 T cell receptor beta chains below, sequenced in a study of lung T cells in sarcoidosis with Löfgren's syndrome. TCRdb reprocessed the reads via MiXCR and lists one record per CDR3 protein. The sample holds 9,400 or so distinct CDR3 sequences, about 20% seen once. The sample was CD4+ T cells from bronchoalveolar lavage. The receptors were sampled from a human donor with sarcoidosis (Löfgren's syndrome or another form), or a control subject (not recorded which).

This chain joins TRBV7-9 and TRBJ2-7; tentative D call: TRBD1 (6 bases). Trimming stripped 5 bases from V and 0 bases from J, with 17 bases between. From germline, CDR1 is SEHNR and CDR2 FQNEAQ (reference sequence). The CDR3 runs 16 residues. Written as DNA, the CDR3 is TGTGCCAGCAGCGAAAGCCGGGGACATAGCTCCTACGAGCAGTACTTC. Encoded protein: CASSESRGHSSYEQYF.

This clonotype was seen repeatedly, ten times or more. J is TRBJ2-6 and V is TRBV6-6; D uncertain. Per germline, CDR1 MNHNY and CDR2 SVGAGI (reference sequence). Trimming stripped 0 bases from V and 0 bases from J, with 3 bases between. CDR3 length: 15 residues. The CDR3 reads CASSYSSSGANVLTF. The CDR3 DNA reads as TGTGCCAGCAGTTACTCGTCCTCTGGGGCCAACGTCCTGACTTTC.

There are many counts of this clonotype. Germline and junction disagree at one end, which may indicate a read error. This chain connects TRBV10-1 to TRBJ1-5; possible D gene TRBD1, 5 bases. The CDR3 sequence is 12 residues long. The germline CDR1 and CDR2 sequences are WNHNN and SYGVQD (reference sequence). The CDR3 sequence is CASYRDAQRQHF. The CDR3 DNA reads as TGCGCCAGTTACCGGGACGCCCAGCGCCAGCATTTT.

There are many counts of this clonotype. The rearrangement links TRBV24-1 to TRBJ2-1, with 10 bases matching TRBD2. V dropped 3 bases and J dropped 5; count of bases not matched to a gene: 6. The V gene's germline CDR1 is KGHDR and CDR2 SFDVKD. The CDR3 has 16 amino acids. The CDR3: CATSDESGRVDNEQFF. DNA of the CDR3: TGTGCCACCAGTGATGAGAGCGGGAGGGTTGACAATGAGCAGTTCTTC.

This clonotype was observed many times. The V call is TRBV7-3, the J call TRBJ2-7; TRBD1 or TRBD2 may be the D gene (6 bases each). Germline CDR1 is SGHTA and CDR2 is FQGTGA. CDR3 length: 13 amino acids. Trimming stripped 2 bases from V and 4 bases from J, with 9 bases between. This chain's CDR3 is CASSLQGGYEQYF. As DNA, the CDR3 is TGTGCCAGCAGCTTACAAGGGGGGTACGAGCAGTACTTC. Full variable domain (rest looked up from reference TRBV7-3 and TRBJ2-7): GAGVSQTPSNKVTEKGKYVELRCDPISGHTALYWYRQSLGQGPEFLIYFQGTGAADDSGLPNDRFFAVRPEGSVSTLKIQRTERGDSAVYLCASSLQGGYEQYFGPGTRLTVT.

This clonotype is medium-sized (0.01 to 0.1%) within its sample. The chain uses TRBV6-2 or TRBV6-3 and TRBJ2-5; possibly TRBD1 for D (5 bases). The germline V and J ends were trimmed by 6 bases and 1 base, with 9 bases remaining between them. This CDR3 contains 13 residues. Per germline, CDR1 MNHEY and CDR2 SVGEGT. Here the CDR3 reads CASSQGFQETQYF. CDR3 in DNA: TGTGCCAGCAGCCAGGGATTCCAAGAGACCCAGTACTTC.

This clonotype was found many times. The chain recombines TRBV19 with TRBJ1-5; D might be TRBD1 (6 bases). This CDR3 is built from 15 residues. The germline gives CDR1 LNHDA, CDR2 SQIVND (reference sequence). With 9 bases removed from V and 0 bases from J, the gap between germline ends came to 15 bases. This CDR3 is CASSPSGHSNQPQHF. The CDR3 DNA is TGTGCCAGCTCCCCCTCGGGACATAGCAATCAGCCCCAGCATTTT.

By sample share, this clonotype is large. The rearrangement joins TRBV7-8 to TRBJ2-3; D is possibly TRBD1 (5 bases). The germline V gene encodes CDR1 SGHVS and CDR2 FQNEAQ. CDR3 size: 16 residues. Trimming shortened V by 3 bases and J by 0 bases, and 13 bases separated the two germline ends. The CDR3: CASSFSTGASTDTQYF. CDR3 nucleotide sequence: TGTGCCAGCAGCTTCAGTACAGGTGCTAGCACAGATACGCAGTATTTT.

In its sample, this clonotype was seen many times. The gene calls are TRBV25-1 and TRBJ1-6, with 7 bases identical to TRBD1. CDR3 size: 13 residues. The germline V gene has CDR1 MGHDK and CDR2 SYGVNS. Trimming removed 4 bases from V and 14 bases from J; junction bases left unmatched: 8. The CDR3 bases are TGTGCCAGCAGTGTTACAGGGGCCCGGGCCCTCCACTTT. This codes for CASSVTGARALHF.

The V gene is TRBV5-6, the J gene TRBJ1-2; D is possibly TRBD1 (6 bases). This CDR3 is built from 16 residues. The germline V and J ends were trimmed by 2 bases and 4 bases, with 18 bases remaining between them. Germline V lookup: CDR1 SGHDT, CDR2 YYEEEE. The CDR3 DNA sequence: TGTGCCAGCAGCTTAGGTACAGGGTCATCAGCCTATGGCTACACCTTC. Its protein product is CASSLGTGSSAYGYTF.

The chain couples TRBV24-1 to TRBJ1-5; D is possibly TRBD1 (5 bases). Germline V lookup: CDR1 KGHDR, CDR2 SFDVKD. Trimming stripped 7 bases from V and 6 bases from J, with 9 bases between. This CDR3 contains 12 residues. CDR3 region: CATSQGAQPQHF. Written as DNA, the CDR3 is TGTGCCACCAGCCAGGGAGCTCAGCCCCAGCATTTT.

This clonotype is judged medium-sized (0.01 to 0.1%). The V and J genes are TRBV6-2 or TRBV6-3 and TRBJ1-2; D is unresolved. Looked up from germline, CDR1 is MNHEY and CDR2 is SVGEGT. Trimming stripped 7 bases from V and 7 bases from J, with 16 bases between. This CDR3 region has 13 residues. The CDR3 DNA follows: TGTGCCAGCAATAAGGATGCCTTCTCTGGCTACACCTTC. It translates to CASNKDAFSGYTF.

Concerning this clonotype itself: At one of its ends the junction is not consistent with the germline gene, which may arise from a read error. The CDR3 spells CASTSPKYNEQLF. The CDR3 region has the DNA TGTGCCAGCACGAGTCCCAAATACAATGAGCAGCTCTTC. The chain employs TRBV6-5 and TRBJ2-1; D gene unclear. Germline assignment: CDR1 MNHEY and CDR2 SVGAGI. CDR3 length equals 13 residues.

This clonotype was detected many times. The CDR3 DNA follows: TGCAGCGTTGGACAGGGCCTGAACACTGAAGCTTTCTTT. It is translated as CSVGQGLNTEAFF. The V gene is TRBV29-1, the J gene TRBJ1-1; 7 bases fit TRBD1. CDR3 length equals 13 residues. The ends lost 4 bases at V and 0 bases at J; junction bases unmatched: 2. Per germline, CDR1 SQVTM and CDR2 ANQGSEA.

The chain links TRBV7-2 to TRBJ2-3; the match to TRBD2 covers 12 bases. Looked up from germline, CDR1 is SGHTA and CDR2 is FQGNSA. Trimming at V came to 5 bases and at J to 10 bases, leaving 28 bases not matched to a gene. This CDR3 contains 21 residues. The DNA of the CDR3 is TGTGCCAGCAGCCCGCGCCTACGATTAAGGACTAGCGGGGATAGCACAGACGCGCAGTATTTT. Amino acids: CASSPRLRLRTSGDSTDAQYF.

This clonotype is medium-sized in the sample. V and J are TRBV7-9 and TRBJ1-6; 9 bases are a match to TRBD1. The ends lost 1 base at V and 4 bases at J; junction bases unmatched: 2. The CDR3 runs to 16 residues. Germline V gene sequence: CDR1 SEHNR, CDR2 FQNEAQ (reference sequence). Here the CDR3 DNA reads TGTGCCAGCAGCTTAGGTGACAGGGGGTATAATTCACCCCTCCACTTT. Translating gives CASSLGDRGYNSPLHF.

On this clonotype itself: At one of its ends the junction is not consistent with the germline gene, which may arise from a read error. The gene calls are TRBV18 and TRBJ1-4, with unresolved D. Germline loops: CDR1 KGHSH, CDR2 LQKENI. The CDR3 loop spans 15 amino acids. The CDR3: CANSPTPDAREKLFF. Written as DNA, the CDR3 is TGTGCCAACTCACCGACGCCCGACGCCCGGGAAAAACTGTTTTTC.

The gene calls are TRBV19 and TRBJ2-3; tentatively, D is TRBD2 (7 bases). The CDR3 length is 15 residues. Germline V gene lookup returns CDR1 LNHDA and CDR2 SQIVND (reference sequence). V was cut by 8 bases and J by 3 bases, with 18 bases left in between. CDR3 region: CASRSGGGGTDTQYF. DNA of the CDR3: TGTGCCAGTCGATCTGGGGGAGGGGGAACAGATACGCAGTATTTT.

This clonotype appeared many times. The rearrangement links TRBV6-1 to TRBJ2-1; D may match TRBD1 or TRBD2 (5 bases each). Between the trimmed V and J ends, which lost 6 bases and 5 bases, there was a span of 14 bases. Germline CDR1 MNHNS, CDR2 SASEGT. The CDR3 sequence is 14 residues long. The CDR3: CASSRGRAHNEQFF. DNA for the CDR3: TGTGCCAGCAGCCGGGGCAGGGCCCACAATGAGCAGTTCTTC.

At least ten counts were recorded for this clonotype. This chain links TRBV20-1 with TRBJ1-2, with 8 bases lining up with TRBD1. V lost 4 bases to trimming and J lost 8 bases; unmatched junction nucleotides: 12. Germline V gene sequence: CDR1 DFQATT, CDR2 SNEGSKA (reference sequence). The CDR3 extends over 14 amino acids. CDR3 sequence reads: CSAKEGQGAIGYTF. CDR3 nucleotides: TGCAGTGCTAAGGAGGGCCAGGGGGCAATCGGCTACACCTTC.

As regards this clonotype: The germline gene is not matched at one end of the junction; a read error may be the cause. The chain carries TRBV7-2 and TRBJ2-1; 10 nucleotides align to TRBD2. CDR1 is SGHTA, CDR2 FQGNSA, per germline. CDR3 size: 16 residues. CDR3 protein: CASSFIAGGYYNEQFF. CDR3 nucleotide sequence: TGCGCCAGCAGCTTTATAGCGGGGGGTTACTACAATGAGCAGTTCTTC.

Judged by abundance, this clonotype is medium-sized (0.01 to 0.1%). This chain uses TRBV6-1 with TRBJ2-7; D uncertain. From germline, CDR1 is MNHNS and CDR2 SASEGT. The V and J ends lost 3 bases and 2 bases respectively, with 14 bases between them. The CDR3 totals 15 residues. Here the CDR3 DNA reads TGTGCCAGCAGTGAGAGAACGGAACCTCCCTACGAGCAGTACTTC. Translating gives CASSERTEPPYEQYF.

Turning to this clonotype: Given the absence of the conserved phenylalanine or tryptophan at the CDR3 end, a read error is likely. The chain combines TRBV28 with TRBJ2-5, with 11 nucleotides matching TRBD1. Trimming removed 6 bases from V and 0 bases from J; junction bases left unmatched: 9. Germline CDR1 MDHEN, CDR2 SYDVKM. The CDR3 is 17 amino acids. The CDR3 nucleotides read TGTGCCAGCAGCCTTCCTCGGGACAGGGGGTACCAAGAGACCCAGTACCTC. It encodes CASSLPRDRGYQETQYL.

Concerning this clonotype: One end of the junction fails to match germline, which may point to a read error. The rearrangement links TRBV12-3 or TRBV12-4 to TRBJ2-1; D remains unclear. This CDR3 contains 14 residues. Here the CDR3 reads CASSLIEFYNEQFF. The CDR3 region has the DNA TGTGCCAGCAGCCTTATAGAGTTCTACAACGAGCAGTTCTTC.

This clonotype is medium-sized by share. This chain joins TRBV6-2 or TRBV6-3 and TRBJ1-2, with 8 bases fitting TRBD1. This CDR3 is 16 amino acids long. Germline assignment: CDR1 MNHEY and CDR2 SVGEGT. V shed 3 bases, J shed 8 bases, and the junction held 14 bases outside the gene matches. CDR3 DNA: TGTGCCAGCAGTTATTTCCGTCCAGGGGGCGTGGAAGGCTACACCTTC. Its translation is CASSYFRPGGVEGYTF.

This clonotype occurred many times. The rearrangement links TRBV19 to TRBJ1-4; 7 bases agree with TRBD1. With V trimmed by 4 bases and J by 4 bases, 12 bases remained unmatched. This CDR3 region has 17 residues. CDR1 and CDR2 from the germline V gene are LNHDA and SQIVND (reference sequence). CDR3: CASSRQPPGQLNEKLFF. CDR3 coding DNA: TGTGCCAGTAGTAGACAACCCCCGGGACAGCTTAATGAAAAACTGTTTTTT.

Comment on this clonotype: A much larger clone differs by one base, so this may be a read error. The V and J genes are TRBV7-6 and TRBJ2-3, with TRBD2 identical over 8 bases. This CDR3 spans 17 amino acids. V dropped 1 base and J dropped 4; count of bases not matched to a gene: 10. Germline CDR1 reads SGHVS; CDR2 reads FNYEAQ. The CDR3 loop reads CASSLVGAGGSSDTQYF. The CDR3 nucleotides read TGTGCCAGCAGCTTAGTAGGTGCGGGGGGTTCGTCAGATACGCAGTATTTT.

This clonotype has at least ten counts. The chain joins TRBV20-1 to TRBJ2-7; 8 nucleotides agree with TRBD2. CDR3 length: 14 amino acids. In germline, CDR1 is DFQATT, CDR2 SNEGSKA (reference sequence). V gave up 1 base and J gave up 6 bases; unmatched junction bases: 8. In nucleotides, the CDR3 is TGCAGTGCTAGAGGGAATAGCGGGATATCCGAGCAGTACTTC. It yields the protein CSARGNSGISEQYF.

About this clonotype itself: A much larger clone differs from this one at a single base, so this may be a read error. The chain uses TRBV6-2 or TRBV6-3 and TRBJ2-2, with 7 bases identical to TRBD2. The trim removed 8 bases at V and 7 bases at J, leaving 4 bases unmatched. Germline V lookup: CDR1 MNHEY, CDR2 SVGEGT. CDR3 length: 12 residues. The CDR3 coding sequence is TGTGCCAGCGGGAGCGGGGACGGGGAGCTGTTTTTT. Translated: CASGSGDGELFF.

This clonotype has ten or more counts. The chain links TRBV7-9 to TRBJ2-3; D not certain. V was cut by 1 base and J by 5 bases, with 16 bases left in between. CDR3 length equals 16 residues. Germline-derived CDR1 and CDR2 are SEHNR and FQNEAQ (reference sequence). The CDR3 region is CASSLGPERRGDTQYF. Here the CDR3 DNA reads TGTGCCAGCAGCTTAGGCCCAGAGAGACGAGGAGATACGCAGTATTTT.

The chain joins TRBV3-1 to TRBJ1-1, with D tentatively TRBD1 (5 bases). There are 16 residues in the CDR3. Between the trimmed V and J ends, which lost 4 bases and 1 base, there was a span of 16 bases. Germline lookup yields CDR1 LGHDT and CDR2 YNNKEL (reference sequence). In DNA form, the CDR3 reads TGTGCCAGCAGCCCTCTAAGACGGGGCCCGAACACTGAAGCTTTCTTT. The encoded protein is CASSPLRRGPNTEAFF.